The 2 T cell receptor beta chains in this list originate from one sample, sequenced in a study of cytomegalovirus exposure and HLA in healthy donors. Primers included in the PCR were 60 Vbeta and 13 Jbeta primers. Only in-frame clones appear in the TCRdb table, and some are missing; sequencing was by immunoSEQ multiplex PCR. Among around 150,000 clones listed, 60% to 80% were seen once. Material: PBMCs. The receptors stem from a man aged 45-65 years in good health and CMV-seropositive.

The chain couples TRBV6-5 to TRBJ1-2; possibly TRBD1 for D (6 bases). Trimming took 5 bases from V and 2 from J, leaving 9 bases between them. Germline CDR1 reads MNHEY; CDR2 reads SVGAGI. CDR3 length equals 13 residues. The DNA of the CDR3 is TGTGCCAGCAGTCCTGACAGGAACTATGGCTACACCTTC. Encoded protein: CASSPDRNYGYTF.

The genes are TRBV9 and TRBJ1-3; D is unclear. The length of the CDR3 is 17 residues. Per germline, CDR1 SGDLS and CDR2 YYNGEE. V gave up 4 bases and J gave up 7 bases, with 24 bases separating them. This chain's CDR3 is CASSPTSTGLARNTIYF. CDR3 bases: TGTGCCAGCAGCCCAACTTCGACGGGTCTGGCCCGTAACACCATATATTTT.